What follows are 10 T cell receptor beta chains derived from one specimen sequenced in a study of T cells after yellow fever vaccination. TCRdb processed the 5' RACE reads anew with MiXCR; each CDR3 protein has one entry. This table holds approximately 74,000 distinct CDR3 sequences, around 6.9% found once. The sample here was CD8+ T cells sorted from PBMCs, taken 4 to 5 days after the first yellow fever vaccination. These receptors all come from a man younger than 30 who received the YFV17D yellow fever vaccine.

The sample holds a few counts of this clonotype. This sequence joins TRBV20-1 and TRBJ2-5, with TRBD2 matching 11 bases. Trimming at V came to 2 bases and at J to 10 bases, leaving 12 bases not matched to a gene. The CDR3 totals 15 residues. CDR1 DFQATT and CDR2 SNEGSKA come from the germline V gene (reference sequence). The CDR3 is CSARPSGGPGRDQYF. The CDR3 DNA sequence: TGCAGTGCTAGACCTAGCGGGGGGCCCGGGAGGGACCAGTACTTC.

J is TRBJ2-1 and V is TRBV27; D gene uncertain. Germline-derived CDR1 and CDR2 are MNHEY and SMNVEV (reference sequence). CDR3 length equals 14 residues. V lost 5 bases, J lost 0 bases, and 8 bases lay in between. The CDR3 coding sequence is TGTGCCAGCAGTAGATCGAGCTCCTACAATGAGCAGTTCTTC. Translation gives CASSRSSSYNEQFF.

In its sample, this clonotype was seen a few times. This chain joins TRBV12-3 or TRBV12-4 and TRBJ2-1, with a tentative D call TRBD1 (6 bases). The CDR3 extends over 16 amino acids. The V end was cut by 6 bases, the J end by 4 bases, with 19 bases between. This CDR3 reads CASSLVQGPSYNEQFF. The CDR3, as DNA: TGTGCCAGCAGCCTCGTACAGGGTCCGAGTTACAATGAGCAGTTCTTC.

This clonotype was seen more than once but under ten times. This chain connects TRBV12-3 or TRBV12-4 to TRBJ1-2; TRBD1 aligns across 9 bases. The CDR3 runs to 14 residues. Losses at the gene ends were 6 bases for V and 8 bases for J; bases not matched to a gene: 10. The CDR3 DNA reads TGTGCCAGCAGCCGGGACAGGGAGGCGCGAGGCTACACCTTC. This encodes CASSRDREARGYTF.

This clonotype was observed a handful of times. The chain uses TRBV7-6 and TRBJ2-5, with D perhaps TRBD1 or TRBD2 (5 bases each). CDR1 and CDR2 (germline): SGHVS, FNYEAQ. The CDR3 length is 13 residues. Trimming took off 5 bases at V and 3 bases at J, with 10 bases between the two ends. Here the CDR3 reads CASSRGAEETQYF. In DNA form, the CDR3 reads TGTGCCAGCAGCCGAGGGGCTGAAGAGACCCAGTACTTC.

This clonotype has more than one count but fewer than ten. The rearrangement joins TRBV3-1 to TRBJ2-5, with D perhaps TRBD2 (7 bases). The CDR3 totals 15 residues. Germline V gives CDR1 LGHDT, CDR2 YNNKEL (reference sequence). V lost 1 base, J lost 5 bases, and 14 bases lay in between. The CDR3 DNA reads TGTGCCAGCAGCCAAGGGGACCGGGGGGCTGAGACCCAGTACTTC. This codes for CASSQGDRGAETQYF.

This clonotype has more than one count but fewer than ten. This rearrangement joins TRBV3-1 to TRBJ1-6; 8 bases match TRBD1. Trimming at V came to 1 base and at J to 4 bases, leaving 0 bases not matched to a gene. The V gene's germline CDR1 is LGHDT and CDR2 YNNKEL (reference sequence). CDR3 length: 15 residues. CDR3 DNA sequence: TGTGCCAGCAGCCAAGGGGACAGGTATAATTCACCCCTCCACTTT. Amino acids: CASSQGDRYNSPLHF.

In regard to this clonotype: A read error is possible here, since a much larger clone lies one base away. J is TRBJ2-7 and V is TRBV19; D unclear. The length of the CDR3 is 14 residues. Germline values: CDR1 LNHDA, CDR2 SQIVND (reference sequence). Trimming pared 5 bases from V and 7 bases from J, leaving 18 bases between. The CDR3 protein is CASSLTMSYAEQYF. DNA of the CDR3: TGTGCCAGTAGTTTAACAATGTCCTACGCAGAGCAGTACTTC.

This clonotype occurred many times. CDR3 bases: TGTGCCAGCAGCCAAGGGCTCGATACGCAGTATTTT. Protein: CASSQGLDTQYF. The rearrangement uses TRBV4-2 and TRBJ2-3; D not certain. Trimming took 1 base from V and 6 from J, leaving 5 bases between them. CDR1 is LGHNA, CDR2 YNFKEQ, per germline. The CDR3 runs to 12 residues.

This clonotype was picked up a small number of times. The chain couples TRBV13 to TRBJ2-1; TRBD2 aligns across 8 bases. The germline V gene has CDR1 PRHDT and CDR2 FYEKMQ (reference sequence). Unmatched junction bases numbered 7, after V lost 0 bases and J lost 3 bases. CDR3 size: 17 residues. CDR3 protein: CASSLGSSSGFYNEQFF. In DNA, the CDR3 is TGTGCCAGCAGCTTAGGCTCTTCTAGCGGGTTCTACAATGAGCAGTTCTTC.